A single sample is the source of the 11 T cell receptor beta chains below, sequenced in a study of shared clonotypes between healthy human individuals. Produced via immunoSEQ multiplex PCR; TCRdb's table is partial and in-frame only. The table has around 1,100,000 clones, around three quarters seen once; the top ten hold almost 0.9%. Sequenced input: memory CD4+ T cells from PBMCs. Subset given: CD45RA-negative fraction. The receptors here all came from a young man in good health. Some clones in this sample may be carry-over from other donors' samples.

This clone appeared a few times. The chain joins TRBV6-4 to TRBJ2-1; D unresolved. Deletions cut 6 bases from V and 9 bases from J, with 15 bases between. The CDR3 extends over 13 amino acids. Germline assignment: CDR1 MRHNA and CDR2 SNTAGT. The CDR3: CASSHNLWGEQFF. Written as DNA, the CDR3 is TGTGCCAGCAGCCACAACTTGTGGGGTGAGCAGTTCTTC.

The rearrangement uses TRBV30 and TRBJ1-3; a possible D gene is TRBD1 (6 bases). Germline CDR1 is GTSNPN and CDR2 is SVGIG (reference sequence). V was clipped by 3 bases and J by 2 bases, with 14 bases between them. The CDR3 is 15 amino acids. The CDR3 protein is CAWRQGGTAGNTIYF. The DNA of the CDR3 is TGTGCCTGGAGACAAGGGGGGACGGCTGGAAACACCATATATTTT.

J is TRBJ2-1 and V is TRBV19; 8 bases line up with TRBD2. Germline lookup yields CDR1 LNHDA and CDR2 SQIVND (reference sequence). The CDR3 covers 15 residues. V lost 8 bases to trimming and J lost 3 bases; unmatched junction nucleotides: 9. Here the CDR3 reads CASALPGGYYNEQFF. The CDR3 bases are TGTGCCAGTGCACTCCCGGGGGGGTACTACAATGAGCAGTTCTTC.

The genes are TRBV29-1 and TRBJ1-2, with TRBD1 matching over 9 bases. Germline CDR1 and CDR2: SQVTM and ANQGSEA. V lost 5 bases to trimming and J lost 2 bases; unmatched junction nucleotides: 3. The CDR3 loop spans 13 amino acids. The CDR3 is CSVTDRGNYGYTF. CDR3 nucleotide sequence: TGCAGCGTTACGGACAGGGGCAACTATGGCTACACCTTC.

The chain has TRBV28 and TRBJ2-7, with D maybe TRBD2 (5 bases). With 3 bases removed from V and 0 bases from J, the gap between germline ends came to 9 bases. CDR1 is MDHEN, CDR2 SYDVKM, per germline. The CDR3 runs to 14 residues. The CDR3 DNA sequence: TGTGCCAGCAGTTTTGCTGGGAGCTCCTACGAGCAGTACTTC. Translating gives CASSFAGSSYEQYF.

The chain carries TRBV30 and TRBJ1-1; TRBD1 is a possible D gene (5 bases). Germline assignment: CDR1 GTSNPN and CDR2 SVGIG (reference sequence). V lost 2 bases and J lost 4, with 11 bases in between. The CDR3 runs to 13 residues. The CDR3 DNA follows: TGTGCCTGGAGTAATACGGGGGGCACTGAAGCTTTCTTT. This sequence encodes CAWSNTGGTEAFF.

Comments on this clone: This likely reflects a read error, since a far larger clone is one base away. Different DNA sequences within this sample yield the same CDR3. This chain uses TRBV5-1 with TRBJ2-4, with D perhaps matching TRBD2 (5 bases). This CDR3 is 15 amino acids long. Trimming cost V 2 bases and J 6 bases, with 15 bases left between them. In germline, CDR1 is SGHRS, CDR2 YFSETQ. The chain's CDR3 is CASSLEGQPGNIQYF. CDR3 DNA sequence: TGCGCCAGCAGCTTAGAGGGCCAACCCGGAAACATTCAGTACTTC.

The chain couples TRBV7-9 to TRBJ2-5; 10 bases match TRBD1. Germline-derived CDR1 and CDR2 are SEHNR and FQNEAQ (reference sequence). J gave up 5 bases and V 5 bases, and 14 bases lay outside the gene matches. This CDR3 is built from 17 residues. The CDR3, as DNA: TGTGCCAGCAGCCCAGGTCTAGCTGACAGGGGGCTGGAGACCCAGTACTTC. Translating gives CASSPGLADRGLETQYF.

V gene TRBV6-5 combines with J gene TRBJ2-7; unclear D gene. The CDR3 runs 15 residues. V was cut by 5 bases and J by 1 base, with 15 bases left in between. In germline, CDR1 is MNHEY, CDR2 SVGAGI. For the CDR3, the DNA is TGTGCCAGCAGTCCAACAGTGGTGGGATCCTACGAGCAGTACTTC. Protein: CASSPTVVGSYEQYF.

This CDR3 reads CASSPMTGGSVNWNEQFF. The DNA of the CDR3 is TGTGCCAGCAGTCCCATGACTGGCGGGTCGGTAAATTGGAATGAGCAGTTCTTC. The chain couples TRBV27 to TRBJ2-1, with D possibly being TRBD2 (5 bases). The CDR3 spans 18 residues. The V and J ends lost 5 bases and 7 bases respectively, with 27 bases between them. The germline gives CDR1 MNHEY, CDR2 SMNVEV (reference sequence).

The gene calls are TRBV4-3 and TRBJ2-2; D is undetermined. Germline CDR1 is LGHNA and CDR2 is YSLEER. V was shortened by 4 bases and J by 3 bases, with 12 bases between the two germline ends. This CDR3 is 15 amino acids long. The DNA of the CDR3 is TGCGCCAGCAGCCGGAACACAGAGTACACCGGGGAGCTGTTTTTT. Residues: CASSRNTEYTGELFF.